The entry that follows covers one T cell receptor beta chain sequence. The data are from a study of blood T cell repertoires in COVID-19. Study information: Collection of acute and convalescent COVID-19 samples took place in the United States, Italy and Spain.

As processed by the authors: Counts of nucleated cells, estimated from reference gene primer amplification, were obtained. Repertoires were generated with immunoSEQ multiplex PCR, while TCRdb's copy carries only in-frame clones and drops some. V and J calls and clone size follow that table, whereas D and trimming were derived from the DNA. Of fewer than 200,000 clones listed, about nine tenths are singletons. The CDR3 is made up of 16 amino acids. J was trimmed by 0 bases and V by 3 bases; bases with no gene match: 5. Germline V gene lookup returns CDR1 SNHLY and CDR2 FYNNEI. The sequence came from a woman aged 18-29 years who had recovered from COVID-19. This sequence joins TRBV2 and TRBJ1-2; 9 bases are a match to TRBD1. The sequencing sample was made of PBMCs or T cells enriched from blood (not recorded which). CDR3 DNA: TGTGCCAGCAGTGACCCCGGGACAGGGCCTAACTATGGCTACACCTTC. Its protein is CASSDPGTGPNYGYTF.